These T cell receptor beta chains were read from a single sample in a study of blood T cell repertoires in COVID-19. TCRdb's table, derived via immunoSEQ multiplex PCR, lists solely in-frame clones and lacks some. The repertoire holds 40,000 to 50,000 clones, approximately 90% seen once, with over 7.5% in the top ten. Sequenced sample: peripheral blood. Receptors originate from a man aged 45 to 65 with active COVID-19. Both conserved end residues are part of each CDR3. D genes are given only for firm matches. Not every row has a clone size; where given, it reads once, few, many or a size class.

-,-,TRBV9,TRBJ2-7,CASSVDVRGDEQYF,TGTGCCAGCAGCGTAGACGTCAGGGGCGACGAGCAGTACTTC
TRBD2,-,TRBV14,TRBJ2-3,CASSPLSGGPSNALYF,TGTGCCAGCAGCCCCCTTAGCGGGGGGCCTAGTAACGCTTTGTATTTT
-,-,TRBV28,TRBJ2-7,CASRAGEREQYF,TGTGCCAGCAGAGCAGGGGAACGCGAGCAGTACTTC
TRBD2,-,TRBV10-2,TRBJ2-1,CALGPSGRYEQFF,TGCGCCCTAGGTCCTAGCGGGAGGTATGAGCAGTTCTTC
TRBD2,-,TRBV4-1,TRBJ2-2,CASSQDSSSGDNTGELFF,TGCGCCAGCAGCCAAGATTCGTCTAGCGGGGATAACACCGGGGAGCTGTTTTTT
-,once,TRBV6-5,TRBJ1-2,CASTTWGRGYGYTF,TGTGCCAGCACCACGTGGGGGAGGGGATATGGCTACACCTTC
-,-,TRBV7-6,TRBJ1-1,CASSLTGITEAFF,TGTGCCAGCAGCTTAACAGGGATCACTGAAGCTTTCTTT
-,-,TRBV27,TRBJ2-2,CASSRRGTGELFF,TGTGCCAGCAGCCGGAGAGGGACCGGGGAGCTGTTTTTT
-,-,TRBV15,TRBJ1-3,CATSTFRDSGNTIYF,TGTGCCACCAGCACCTTCCGGGATTCGGGAAACACCATATATTTT
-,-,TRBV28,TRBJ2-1,CASSIRTKSQFF,TGTGCCAGCAGTATAAGGACAAAATCACAGTTCTTC
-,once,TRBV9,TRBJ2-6,CASSEGAGANVLTF,TGTGCCAGCAGCGAGGGGGCTGGGGCCAACGTCCTGACTTTC
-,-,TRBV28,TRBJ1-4,CASSPTYAEKLFF,TGTGCCAGCAGTCCCACCTACGCCGAAAAACTGTTTTTT
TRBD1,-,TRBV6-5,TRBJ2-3,CASGPTGRTDTQYF,TGTGCCAGCGGGCCGACAGGGCGCACAGATACGCAGTATTTT
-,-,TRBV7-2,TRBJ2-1,CASSLVQGVGNEQFF,TGTGCCAGCAGCTTAGTCCAGGGCGTCGGGAATGAGCAGTTCTTC
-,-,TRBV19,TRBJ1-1,CASSIQANTEAFF,TGTGCCAGTAGTATCCAGGCAAACACTGAAGCTTTCTTT
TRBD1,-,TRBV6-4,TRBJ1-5,CASSPTGEGNQPQHF,TGTGCCAGCAGCCCGACAGGGGAGGGCAATCAGCCCCAGCATTTT
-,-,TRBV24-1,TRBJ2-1,CATSDREEQFF,TGTGCCACCAGTGATAGGGAGGAGCAGTTCTTC
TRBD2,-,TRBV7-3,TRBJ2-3,CASSLTGSSGRDTQYF,TGTGCCAGCAGCTTAACTGGATCGAGCGGGAGGGATACGCAGTATTTT
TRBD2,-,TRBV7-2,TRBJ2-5,CASSLWASGGDETQYF,TGTGCCAGCAGCCTCTGGGCTAGCGGGGGGGATGAGACCCAGTACTTC
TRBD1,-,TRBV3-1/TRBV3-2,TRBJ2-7,CASSFPGTGFYEQYF,TGTGCCAGCAGCTTCCCCGGGACAGGCTTCTACGAGCAGTACTTC
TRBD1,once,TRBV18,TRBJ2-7,CASSPSRGRGYEQYF,TGTGCCAGCTCACCGTCCAGGGGGCGCGGATACGAGCAGTACTTC
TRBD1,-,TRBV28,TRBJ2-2,CASRSDLLLLDRGLCTGELFF,TGTGCCAGCAGATCAGATTTATTGCTTCTGGACAGGGGGCTTTGCACCGGGGAGCTGTTTTTT
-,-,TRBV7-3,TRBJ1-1,CASSPQENTEAFF,TGTGCCAGCAGCCCCCAGGAGAACACTGAAGCTTTCTTT
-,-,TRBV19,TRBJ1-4,CASSIVAATNEKLFF,TGTGCCAGTAGTATTGTGGCCGCAACTAATGAAAAACTGTTTTTT
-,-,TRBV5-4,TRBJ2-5,CASSPGGPDQETQYF,TGTGCCAGCAGCCCCGGGGGGCCAGATCAAGAGACCCAGTACTTC
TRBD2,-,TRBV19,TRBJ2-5,CASSMAGVDETQYF,TGTGCCAGTAGTATGGCGGGGGTCGACGAGACCCAGTACTTC
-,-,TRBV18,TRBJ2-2,CASSPKAGDTGELFF,TGTGCCAGCTCACCAAAGGCAGGGGACACCGGGGAGCTGTTTTTT
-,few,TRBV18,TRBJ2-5,CASSPRLQRETQYF,TGTGCCAGCTCACCTAGGCTACAGCGGGAGACCCAGTACTTC
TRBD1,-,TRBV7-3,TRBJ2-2,CASSFRQGNTGELFF,TGTGCCAGCAGCTTCCGACAGGGAAACACCGGGGAGCTGTTTTTT
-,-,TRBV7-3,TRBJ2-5,CASSSGSALQETQYF,TGTGCCAGCAGCTCTGGTTCCGCCCTACAAGAGACCCAGTACTTC
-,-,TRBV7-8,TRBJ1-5,CASSLGGQRNQPQHF,TGTGCCAGCAGCTTAGGCGGGCAACGCAATCAGCCCCAGCATTTT
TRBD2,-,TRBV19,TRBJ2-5,CASSPRVAGGTFRETQYF,TGTGCCAGTAGTCCCCGGGTAGCGGGGGGCACGTTCCGAGAGACCCAGTACTTC
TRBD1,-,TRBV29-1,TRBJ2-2,CSLRTGTTGELFF,TGCAGCCTTCGGACAGGGACAACCGGGGAGCTGTTTTTT
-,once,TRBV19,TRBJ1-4,CASTNSPRRNEKLFF,TGTGCCAGTACCAATTCCCCCAGGCGTAATGAAAAACTGTTTTTT
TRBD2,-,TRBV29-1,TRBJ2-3,CSVVSGKGTDTQYF,TGCAGCGTGGTGAGCGGGAAGGGAACAGATACGCAGTATTTT
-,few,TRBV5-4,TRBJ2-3,CASSSRGTDTQYF,TGTGCCAGCAGCTCGCGGGGCACAGATACGCAGTATTTT
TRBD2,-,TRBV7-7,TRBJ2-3,CASSLTGGSDTQYF,TGTGCTAGCAGCTTAACGGGGGGGTCAGATACGCAGTATTTT
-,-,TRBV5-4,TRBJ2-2,CASSLDRVNTGELFF,TGTGCCAGCAGCTTGGACAGGGTGAACACCGGGGAGCTGTTTTTT
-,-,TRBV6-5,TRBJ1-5,CASSFTGSGQPQHF,TGTGCCAGCAGTTTCACAGGGTCAGGTCAGCCCCAGCATTTT
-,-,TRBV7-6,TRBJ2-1,CASRPRIGFAYNEQFF,TGTGCCAGCAGGCCCCGGATCGGGTTCGCCTACAATGAGCAGTTCTTC
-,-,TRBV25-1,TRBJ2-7,CASSVPTGGGRYEQYF,TGTGCCAGCAGTGTGCCTACAGGGGGCGGGAGGTACGAGCAGTACTTC
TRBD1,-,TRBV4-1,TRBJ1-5,CASSQRTGRDQPQHF,TGCGCCAGCAGCCAGCGGACAGGGAGGGATCAGCCCCAGCATTTT
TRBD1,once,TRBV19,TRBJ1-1,CASSADRSHTEAFF,TGTGCCAGTAGTGCGGACAGGAGCCACACTGAAGCTTTCTTT
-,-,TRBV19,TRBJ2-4,CATSPSAVRVPVAKNIQYF,TGTGCCACCTCCCCCAGTGCGGTCCGCGTACCTGTAGCCAAAAACATTCAGTACTTC
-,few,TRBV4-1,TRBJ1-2,CASSQERTGGYTF,TGCGCCAGCAGCCAAGAAAGAACGGGAGGCTACACCTTC
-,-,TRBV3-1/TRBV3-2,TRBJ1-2,CASSSGGALGYTF,TGTGCCAGCTCCTCCGGGGGGGCGCTTGGCTACACCTTC
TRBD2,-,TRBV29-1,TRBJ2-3,CSVEPSGLAGVGDTQYF,TGCAGCGTTGAACCCTCAGGGCTAGCGGGAGTAGGAGATACGCAGTATTTT
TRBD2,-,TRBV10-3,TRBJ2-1,CAIKGRLAHNEQFF,TGTGCCATTAAGGGGCGACTAGCGCACAATGAGCAGTTCTTC
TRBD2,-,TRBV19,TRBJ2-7,CASKRGENYEQYF,TGTGCCAGTAAGCGGGGGGAGAACTACGAGCAGTACTTC
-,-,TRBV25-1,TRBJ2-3,CASSFPGDTQYF,TGTGCCAGCTCCTTTCCGGGGGATACGCAGTATTTT
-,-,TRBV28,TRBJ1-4,CASSPGGADIIEKLFF,TGTGCCAGCAGCCCTGGGGGGGCAGATATTATTGAAAAACTGTTTTTT
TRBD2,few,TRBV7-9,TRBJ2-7,CASSLDGRASYEQYF,TGTGCCAGCAGCTTAGACGGGAGGGCCTCCTACGAGCAGTACTTC
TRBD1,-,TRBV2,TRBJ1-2,CASSEIRQGNYGYTF,TGTGCCAGCAGTGAAATAAGACAGGGGAACTATGGCTACACCTTC
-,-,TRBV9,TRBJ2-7,CASSPTGHAYEQYF,TGTGCCAGCAGCCCAACCGGACACGCCTACGAGCAGTACTTC
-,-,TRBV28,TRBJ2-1,CASRGGLSYNEQFF,TGTGCCAGCCGAGGAGGCCTCTCCTACAATGAGCAGTTCTTC
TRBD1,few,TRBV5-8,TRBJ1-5,CASSLRQGTRQPQHF,TGTGCCAGCAGCTTGCGACAGGGGACACGGCAGCCCCAGCATTTT
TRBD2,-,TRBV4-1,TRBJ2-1,CASSQEGVAGGPNEQFF,TGCGCCAGCAGCCAAGAAGGAGTAGCGGGAGGGCCGAATGAGCAGTTCTTC
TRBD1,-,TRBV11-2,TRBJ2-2,CASSPWTGGELFF,TGTGCCAGCAGCCCCTGGACAGGCGGGGAGCTGTTTTTT
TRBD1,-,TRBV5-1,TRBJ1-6,CASSGTGGRSPLHF,TGCGCCAGCAGCGGCACAGGGGGCCGTTCACCCCTCCACTTT
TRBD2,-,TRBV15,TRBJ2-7,CATSRELAGGYEQYF,TGTGCCACCAGCAGGGAACTAGCGGGAGGGTACGAGCAGTACTTC